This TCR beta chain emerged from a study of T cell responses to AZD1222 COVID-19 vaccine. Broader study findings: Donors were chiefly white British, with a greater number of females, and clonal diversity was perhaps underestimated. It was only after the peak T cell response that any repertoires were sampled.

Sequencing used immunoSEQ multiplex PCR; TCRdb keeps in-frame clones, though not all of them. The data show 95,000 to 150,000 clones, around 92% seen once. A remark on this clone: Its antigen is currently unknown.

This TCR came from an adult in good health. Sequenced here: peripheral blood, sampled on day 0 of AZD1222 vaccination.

The CDR3 DNA reads as TGTGCCAGCAGCCCCCCCTTCGGAGACCCTAACTATGGCTACACCTTC. The encoded protein is CASSPPFGDPNYGYTF. The chain carries TRBV9 and TRBJ1-2, with D unresolved. The V gene lost 4 bases and the J gene lost 0 bases, with 16 bases spanning the gap. Germline V lookup: CDR1 SGDLS, CDR2 YYNGEE. This CDR3 is built from 16 residues.